This TCR beta chain was found in a study of shared clonotypes between healthy human individuals. Sequencing was performed with immunoSEQ multiplex PCR; in TCRdb, only in-frame clones are kept and a portion is missing. Among some 790,000 clones, around 77% were seen once, and the ten largest hold under 2%. CDR1 and CDR2 from the germline V gene are SGDLS and YYNGEE. The CDR3 spans 14 residues. J lost 5 bases, V lost 4 bases, and 5 bases had no gene match. This chain uses TRBV9 with TRBJ2-1; 8 bases agree with TRBD2. Sequenced sample: memory CD4+ T cells sorted from blood. Subset specified: CD45RA-negative fraction. The sequence was obtained from a woman in her 30s in good health. CDR3 loop: CASSLAGLNNEQFF. DNA of the CDR3: TGTGCCAGCAGCCTAGCGGGCCTAAACAATGAGCAGTTCTTC.